Below are 32 T cell receptor beta chains sequenced from a single sample in a study of T cell responses to AZD1222 COVID-19 vaccine. Some clones are missing from TCRdb's copy, which holds only in-frame ones; the method was immunoSEQ multiplex PCR. The sample holds about 190,000 clones, about 90% seen once. This specimen was peripheral blood, taken on day 0 of MenACWY control vaccination. The origin of the receptors is an adult in good health.

The CDR3 sequence: CASSQTSGGIAKNIQYF. The DNA of the CDR3 is TGTGCCAGCAGCCAAACTAGCGGGGGGATAGCCAAAAACATTCAGTACTTC. The chain links TRBV7-9 to TRBJ2-4; 12 positions agree with TRBD2. Germline CDR1 reads SEHNR; CDR2 reads FQNEAQ (reference sequence). This CDR3 spans 17 amino acids. V shed 5 bases and J 0 bases; nucleotides not matched to a gene: 5.

The V call is TRBV12-5, the J call TRBJ2-7; D is ambiguous. Between the trimmed V and J ends, which lost 0 bases and 5 bases, there was a span of 11 bases. The CDR3 contains 14 residues. Germline CDR1 reads LGHNT; CDR2 reads FRNRAP. This CDR3 is CASGLVPHGHEQYF. In nucleotides, the CDR3 is TGTGCTAGTGGTTTGGTACCACATGGCCACGAGCAGTACTTC.

V usage is TRBV27 and J usage is TRBJ1-2, with TRBD1 identical over 8 bases. There are 16 residues in the CDR3. Trimming cost V 6 bases and J 5 bases; bases outside gene matches: 14. From germline, CDR1 is MNHEY and CDR2 SMNVEV (reference sequence). CDR3 sequence: CASRFVGAGGLYGYTF. The CDR3 nucleotides read TGTGCCAGCAGGTTTGTTGGGGCAGGGGGCTTATATGGCTACACCTTC.

V gene TRBV4-2 combines with J gene TRBJ2-3, with a weak D call TRBD2 (6 bases). Germline V CDR1 and CDR2: LGHNA, YNFKEQ. V was pared by 4 bases and J by 2 bases, with 22 bases between. This CDR3 comprises 18 residues. The CDR3 DNA follows: TGTGCCAGCAGCCTGTACGTGGAGGGCGTCGATTTCACAGATACGCAGTATTTT. It yields the protein CASSLYVEGVDFTDTQYF.

The chain links TRBV19 to TRBJ1-1, with a possible D match to TRBD1 (6 bases). CDR3 length: 15 amino acids. V lost 6 bases to trimming and J lost 4 bases, with 18 bases between them. CDR1 is LNHDA, CDR2 SQIVND, per germline (reference sequence). DNA of the CDR3: TGTGCCAGTAGAACCCAACGGGGGGCGGGCACTGAAGCTTTCTTT. Translating it yields CASRTQRGAGTEAFF. The entire variable domain, with the rest obtained from reference TRBV19 and TRBJ1-1, is as follows: DGGITQSPKYLFRKEGQNVTLSCEQNLNHDAMYWYRQDPGQGLRLIYYSQIVNDFQKGDIAEGYSVSREKKESFPLTVTSAQKNPTAFYLCASRTQRGAGTEAFFGQGTRLTVV.

This chain uses TRBV28 with TRBJ2-2; 8 nucleotides line up with TRBD1. CDR1 and CDR2 from the germline V gene are MDHEN and SYDVKM. Unmatched junction bases numbered 8, after V lost 1 base and J lost 4 bases. The CDR3 extends over 17 amino acids. The CDR3 DNA reads as TGTGCCAGCAGTTTATCTGCAGGGGGCATATTCACCGGGGAGCTGTTTTTT. Its translation is CASSLSAGGIFTGELFF.

The chain couples TRBV2 to TRBJ1-5; D possibly corresponds to TRBD1 (6 bases). The CDR3 sequence is 15 residues long. V was trimmed by 4 bases and J by 4 bases, leaving 14 bases between them. Germline V lookup: CDR1 SNHLY, CDR2 FYNNEI. CDR3 residues: CASSANTGLNQPQHF. For the CDR3, the DNA is TGTGCCAGCAGTGCAAATACAGGGTTAAATCAGCCCCAGCATTTT. Looking up the rest from reference TRBV2 and TRBJ1-5 gives the full variable domain: EPEVTQTPSHQVTQMGQEVILRCVPISNHLYFYWYRQILGQKVEFLVSFYNNEISEKSEIFDDQFSVERPDGSNFTLKIRSTKLEDSAMYFCASSANTGLNQPQHFGDGTRLSIL.

The chain couples TRBV5-1 to TRBJ2-1; the D gene is possibly TRBD1 (7 bases). The germline CDR1 and CDR2 sequences are SGHRS and YFSETQ. Trimming stripped 3 bases from V and 4 bases from J, with 8 bases between. CDR3 length: 13 amino acids. CDR3 residues: CASSSGGYNEQFF. Here the CDR3 DNA reads TGCGCCAGCAGCTCAGGGGGGTACAATGAGCAGTTCTTC.

The rearrangement links TRBV5-1 to TRBJ2-1; TRBD1 agrees at 8 bases. The CDR3 runs to 13 residues. CDR1 and CDR2 (germline): SGHRS, YFSETQ. With 2 bases clipped from V and 15 bases from J, the junction kept 10 bases outside the gene matches. CDR3 coding DNA: TGCGCCAGCAGCTTTGAACTCGGGACAGGCCGGTTCTTC. Amino acid sequence: CASSFELGTGRFF.

The chain recombines TRBV19 with TRBJ2-4, with TRBD2 as a possible D gene (7 bases). V was cut by 3 bases and J by 1 base, with 16 bases left in between. The CDR3 has 17 residues. Germline CDR1 reads LNHDA; CDR2 reads SQIVND (reference sequence). The CDR3 nucleotides are TGTGCCAGTAGTATCTACAGGGAGGGCAGGGCCAAAAACATTCAGTACTTC. Protein product: CASSIYREGRAKNIQYF.

The gene calls are TRBV28 and TRBJ1-3, with D perhaps TRBD1 (6 bases). V shed 4 bases and J shed 0 bases, with 16 bases lying between them. CDR1 MDHEN and CDR2 SYDVKM come from the germline V gene. This CDR3 contains 17 residues. This CDR3 reads CASSSGAGFFSGNTIYF. Here the CDR3 DNA reads TGTGCCAGCAGTTCGGGGGCGGGTTTTTTCTCTGGAAACACCATATATTTT. Complete variable domain (other parts from reference TRBV28 and TRBJ1-3): DVKVTQSSRYLVKRTGEKVFLECVQDMDHENMFWYRQDPGLGLRLIYFSYDVKMKEKGDIPEGYSVSREKKERFSLILESASTNQTSMYLCASSSGAGFFSGNTIYFGEGSWLTVV.

The V and J genes are TRBV4-1 and TRBJ1-4, with 9 bases matching TRBD1. Germline assignment: CDR1 MGHRA and CDR2 YSYEKL. The CDR3 contains 15 residues. The V gene end was trimmed by 3 bases and the J gene end by 4 bases; junction bases not matched to a gene: 3. The CDR3 sequence: CASSQGQGLNEKLFF. CDR3 coding DNA: TGCGCCAGCAGCCAGGGACAGGGCCTTAATGAAAAACTGTTTTTT.

V is TRBV9 and J is TRBJ2-1, with 7 bases aligning to TRBD1. V lost 7 bases to trimming and J lost 1 base; unmatched junction nucleotides: 5. Germline loops: CDR1 SGDLS, CDR2 YYNGEE. There are 14 residues in the CDR3. The CDR3 nucleotides are TGTGCCAGCGAGACAGGGCTTTCCTACAATGAGCAGTTCTTC. Protein product: CASETGLSYNEQFF.

The chain combines TRBV6-5 with TRBJ2-7; a possible D gene is TRBD2 (5 bases). The CDR3 runs 12 residues. In germline, CDR1 is MNHEY, CDR2 SVGAGI. V shed 5 bases and J shed 4 bases, with 9 bases lying between them. For the CDR3, the DNA is TGTGCCAGCAGTCTATCGGGATACGAGCAGTACTTC. Protein product: CASSLSGYEQYF.

The V gene is TRBV20-1, the J gene TRBJ1-2; possibly TRBD1 for D (6 bases). The length of the CDR3 is 11 residues. Trimming left V 1 base short and J 10 bases short, with 10 bases between. CDR1 and CDR2 from the germline V gene are DFQATT and SNEGSKA (reference sequence). The CDR3 here is CSARGKGDYTF. DNA for the CDR3: TGCAGTGCTAGAGGGAAGGGGGACTACACCTTC.

The V call is TRBV7-9, the J call TRBJ2-1; 8 bases match TRBD1. CDR3 length: 12 residues. V shed 5 bases, J shed 13 bases, and the junction held 7 bases outside the gene matches. CDR1 and CDR2 from the germline V gene are SEHNR and FQNEAQ (reference sequence). Here the CDR3 reads CASSHRTGKQFF. DNA for the CDR3: TGTGCCAGCAGCCACCGGACAGGGAAACAGTTCTTC.

The V call is TRBV5-4, the J call TRBJ1-3, with no clear D. This CDR3 has 15 amino acids. The germline CDR1 and CDR2 sequences are SGHNT and YYREEE (reference sequence). The germline V and J ends were trimmed by 0 bases and 5 bases, with 12 bases remaining between them. CDR3: CASSLDPGMRNTIYF. The CDR3 DNA sequence: TGTGCCAGCAGCTTGGATCCGGGGATGCGAAACACCATATATTTT.

This rearrangement joins TRBV6-5 to TRBJ2-7; 7 nucleotides agree with TRBD1. The trim removed 8 bases at V and 4 bases at J, leaving 11 bases unmatched. The germline V gene encodes CDR1 MNHEY and CDR2 SVGAGI. This CDR3 comprises 14 residues. CDR3 sequence reads: CASVKGARFYEQYF. The CDR3 nucleotides read TGTGCCAGCGTTAAGGGGGCTCGTTTTTACGAGCAGTACTTC.

The rearrangement uses TRBV9 and TRBJ2-7; D gene uncertain. The germline V gene has CDR1 SGDLS and CDR2 YYNGEE. The CDR3 loop spans 13 amino acids. V was cut by 4 bases and J by 5 bases, with 13 bases left in between. The CDR3 sequence: CASSPRGSDEQYF. For the CDR3, the DNA is TGTGCCAGCAGCCCCCGTGGATCGGACGAGCAGTACTTC.

The CDR3 loop reads CASSPSHPGNTIYF. The CDR3, as DNA: TGTGCCAGTAGCCCATCACATCCTGGAAACACCATATATTTT. This chain uses TRBV19 with TRBJ1-3; D is uncertain. CDR3 size: 14 residues. CDR1 is LNHDA and CDR2 is SQIVND in the germline V gene (reference sequence). Trimming removed 6 bases at V and 2 bases at J, with 11 bases between.

The gene calls are TRBV7-2 and TRBJ2-5, with D unresolved. V was trimmed by 2 bases and J by 0 bases, leaving 7 bases between them. The CDR3 covers 14 residues. Germline assignment: CDR1 SGHTA and CDR2 FQGNSA. This CDR3 is CASSLSQYQETQYF. Written as DNA, the CDR3 is TGTGCCAGCAGCTTATCTCAGTACCAAGAGACCCAGTACTTC.

V usage is TRBV6-1 and J usage is TRBJ1-4; D not resolved. Germline CDR1 reads MNHNS; CDR2 reads SASEGT. Trimming stripped 2 bases from V and 10 bases from J, with 14 bases between. The CDR3 is 14 residues long. The CDR3, as DNA: TGTGCCAGCAGTGAATTGCCCGTTGAAGGAAAACTGTTTTTT. Its protein product is CASSELPVEGKLFF.

The rearrangement links TRBV30 to TRBJ1-4; D perhaps matches TRBD1 (5 bases). This CDR3 has 14 amino acids. The germline CDR1 and CDR2 sequences are GTSNPN and SVGIG (reference sequence). Trimming pared 2 bases from V and 4 bases from J, leaving 11 bases between. The CDR3 nucleotides are TGTGCCTGGAGTCATGGGGGGAATAATGAAAAACTGTTTTTT. Translating gives CAWSHGGNNEKLFF.

The gene calls are TRBV5-1 and TRBJ2-3; 11 bases line up with TRBD2. Germline V gives CDR1 SGHRS, CDR2 YFSETQ. The CDR3 consists of 17 residues. Trimming at V came to 3 bases and at J to 3 bases, leaving 9 bases not matched to a gene. CDR3 sequence reads: CASSSLTSGRRTDTQYF. The CDR3 DNA sequence: TGCGCCAGCAGCTCGCTAACTAGCGGGAGAAGGACAGATACGCAGTATTTT.

The rearrangement joins TRBV7-9 to TRBJ1-4; TRBD1 matches 9 bases. Germline CDR1 reads SEHNR; CDR2 reads FQNEAQ (reference sequence). The V and J ends lost 3 bases and 2 bases, in that order; junction bases with no gene match: 13. The CDR3 totals 19 residues. CDR3 bases: TGTGCCAGCAGCTTGAAACCGGGACAGGGTCTTGATACTAATGAAAAACTGTTTTTT. Protein sequence: CASSLKPGQGLDTNEKLFF.

This chain uses TRBV6-5 with TRBJ1-5, with D possibly matching TRBD1 (5 bases). The CDR3 is made up of 14 amino acids. From germline, CDR1 is MNHEY and CDR2 SVGAGI. V lost 4 bases and J lost 1, with 8 bases in between. The CDR3 loop reads CASSSRESNQPQHF. The CDR3 DNA follows: TGTGCCAGCAGTTCCAGGGAGAGCAATCAGCCCCAGCATTTT.

V and J are TRBV9 and TRBJ1-6; D gene ambiguous. Trimming left V 4 bases short and J 1 base short, with 9 bases between. CDR3 size: 15 residues. Germline assignment: CDR1 SGDLS and CDR2 YYNGEE. In nucleotides, the CDR3 is TGTGCCAGCAGCCCATCACGGTCCTATAATTCACCCCTCCACTTT. Its protein product is CASSPSRSYNSPLHF.

The chain recombines TRBV5-1 with TRBJ2-7; 8 bases line up with TRBD1. This CDR3 comprises 14 residues. The V segment lost 4 bases and the J segment 1 base; nucleotides outside the gene matches: 4. CDR1 is SGHRS and CDR2 is YFSETQ in the germline V gene. The CDR3 here is CASSPGQGSYEQYF. In DNA, the CDR3 is TGCGCCAGCAGCCCCGGACAGGGTTCCTACGAGCAGTACTTC.

The rearrangement uses TRBV29-1 and TRBJ2-7; D may be TRBD1 or TRBD2 (5 bases each). The CDR3 extends over 13 amino acids. The germline gives CDR1 SQVTM, CDR2 ANQGSEA. Trimming removed 6 bases from V and 0 bases from J, with 12 bases in between. CDR3 DNA: TGCAGCGTCCGGGACGTCCGCTCCTACGAGCAGTACTTC. It specifies CSVRDVRSYEQYF.

V usage is TRBV21-1 and J usage is TRBJ1-1. TRBV21-1 is recorded as a pseudogene. The CDR3 consists of 17 residues. The CDR3 sequence: CASSGGFEDLKDTEAFF. As DNA, the CDR3 is TGTGCCAGCAGCGGGGGGTTTGAGGATTTGAAGGACACTGAAGCTTTCTTT.

The J gene is TRBJ2-1, the V gene TRBV5-1, with D unresolved. Looked up from germline, CDR1 is SGHRS and CDR2 is YFSETQ. The CDR3 contains 14 residues. The V end was cut by 0 bases, the J end by 6 bases, with 10 bases between. DNA of the CDR3: TGCGCCAGCAGCTTGGACGGGCCGGTCAATGAGCAGTTCTTC. Protein product: CASSLDGPVNEQFF.

CDR3 in DNA: TGTGCCAGCAGCTTAGGGCCCGACAGCAACTATGGCTACACCTTC. It encodes CASSLGPDSNYGYTF. The chain links TRBV7-3 to TRBJ1-2; D might be TRBD1 (5 bases). V was shortened by 2 bases and J by 2 bases, with 12 bases between the two germline ends. The germline CDR1 and CDR2 sequences are SGHTA and FQGTGA. The CDR3 covers 15 residues.